The 23 T cell receptor beta chains listed next were all sequenced from one sample in a study of CD8 T cells in Susac syndrome. Random-hexamer reverse transcription was applied to roughly 0.5 to 1 ug RNA. TCRdb fed the immunoSEQ multiplex PCR reads into MiXCR, producing one record per CDR3 protein. The sample shows under 300,000 distinct CDR3 sequences, 90% to 97% of them seen only once. The source material was CD4+ T cells from PBMCs. The receptors come from a human donor with Susac syndrome.

The chain is built from TRBV7-9 and TRBJ1-4; tentatively, D is TRBD1 (6 bases). Germline CDR1 reads SEHNR; CDR2 reads FQNEAQ (reference sequence). The CDR3 spans 14 residues. Trimming pared 5 bases from V and 0 bases from J, leaving 7 bases between. CDR3 loop: CASSEGATNEKLFF. CDR3 DNA: TGTGCCAGCAGCGAGGGGGCAACTAATGAAAAACTGTTTTTT.

The chain is built from TRBV7-9 and TRBJ2-4; a weak D match, TRBD2 (5 bases). Germline assignment: CDR1 SEHNR and CDR2 FQNEAQ (reference sequence). The CDR3 consists of 15 residues. The V end lost 3 bases, the J end lost 1 base, and 10 bases lay between the germline ends. CDR3 protein: CASSFGVVAKNIQYF. Here the CDR3 DNA reads TGTGCCAGCAGCTTCGGGGTGGTGGCCAAAAACATTCAGTACTTC.

The chain couples TRBV30 to TRBJ2-3; D is unresolved. Germline values: CDR1 GTSNPN, CDR2 SVGIG (reference sequence). The ends were cut back, 1 base at V and 1 base at J, with 3 bases in the middle. This CDR3 spans 12 amino acids. The CDR3 DNA reads as TGTGCCTGGAGTGGGGGCACAGATACGCAGTATTTT. It is translated as CAWSGGTDTQYF.

The V call is TRBV30, the J call TRBJ1-2, with 8 bases lining up with TRBD1. The ends lost 0 bases at V and 5 bases at J; junction bases unmatched: 2. The germline V gene has CDR1 GTSNPN and CDR2 SVGIG (reference sequence). The CDR3 runs to 13 residues. The DNA of the CDR3 is TGTGCCTGGAGTGTACAGGGGGGATATGGCTACACCTTC. Protein product: CAWSVQGGYGYTF.

The genes are TRBV27 and TRBJ2-7; TRBD1 aligns across 9 bases. Losses at the gene ends were 3 bases for V and 5 bases for J; bases not matched to a gene: 5. The CDR3 covers 14 residues. Per the germline V gene, CDR1 is MNHEY and CDR2 is SMNVEV (reference sequence). The CDR3 protein is CASSFLTGGHEQYF. In DNA form, the CDR3 reads TGTGCCAGCAGTTTCCTGACAGGGGGTCACGAGCAGTACTTC.

The rearrangement uses TRBV29-1 and TRBJ1-4; 10 nucleotides line up with TRBD1. V was pared by 4 bases and J by 7 bases, with 6 bases of the junction left unmatched. The germline V gene encodes CDR1 SQVTM and CDR2 ANQGSEA. The length of the CDR3 is 14 residues. Here the CDR3 reads CSVAATGGFEKLFF. CDR3 in DNA: TGCAGCGTTGCGGCGACAGGGGGCTTTGAAAAACTGTTTTTT.

The rearrangement uses TRBV24-1 and TRBJ2-5; D is undetermined. Germline CDR1 and CDR2: KGHDR and SFDVKD. Trimming pared 3 bases from V and 1 base from J, leaving 14 bases between. The CDR3 spans 16 residues. The CDR3 DNA reads TGTGCCACCAGTGATCCCCGCGGAGCAGGCCAAGAGACCCAGTACTTC. Its translation is CATSDPRGAGQETQYF.

The chain combines TRBV7-8 with TRBJ2-7; either TRBD1 or TRBD2 may supply D (5 bases each). Germline loops: CDR1 SGHVS, CDR2 FQNEAQ. V lost 4 bases to trimming and J lost 4 bases, with 14 bases between them. This CDR3 spans 14 amino acids. DNA for the CDR3: TGTGCCAGCAGCTCGCCGAGGGGTAAATACGAGCAGTACTTC. It encodes CASSSPRGKYEQYF.

V gene TRBV30 combines with J gene TRBJ1-1; D call uncertain. This CDR3 has 14 amino acids. Trimming shortened V by 3 bases and J by 4 bases, and 15 bases separated the two germline ends. Germline V gives CDR1 GTSNPN, CDR2 SVGIG (reference sequence). CDR3: CAWRGTGLGTEAFF. The CDR3 coding sequence is TGTGCCTGGAGAGGTACGGGCCTGGGCACTGAAGCTTTCTTT. Based on the CDR3 plus reference TRBV30 and TRBJ1-1, the full variable domain is SQTIHQWPATLVQPVGSPLSLECTVEGTSNPNLYWYRQAAGRGLQLLFYSVGIGQISSEVPQNLSASRPQDRQFILSSKKLLLSDSGFYLCAWRGTGLGTEAFFGQGTRLTVV.

The V and J genes are TRBV6-4 and TRBJ1-2; D ambiguous. The V end lost 6 bases, the J end lost 1 base, and 9 bases lay between the germline ends. Per the germline V gene, CDR1 is MRHNA and CDR2 is SNTAGT. The CDR3 loop spans 13 amino acids. CDR3 region: CASSGGLNYGYTF. The CDR3 DNA reads TGTGCCAGCAGCGGTGGCCTTAACTATGGCTACACCTTC.

The V and J genes are TRBV28 and TRBJ1-2; TRBD1 agrees at 7 bases. V gave up 8 bases and J gave up 6 bases; unmatched junction bases: 9. The germline V gene encodes CDR1 MDHEN and CDR2 SYDVKM. This CDR3 is built from 13 residues. This CDR3 reads CASGYQGVNGYTF. The CDR3 DNA reads TGTGCCAGCGGGTATCAGGGGGTGAATGGCTACACCTTC.

The V call is TRBV20-1, the J call TRBJ2-3; 10 bases fit TRBD2. In germline, CDR1 is DFQATT, CDR2 SNEGSKA (reference sequence). The junction had 8 bases not matched to a gene; V was cut back by 6 bases and J by 5 bases. There are 14 residues in the CDR3. CDR3 nucleotide sequence: TGCAGTGCCGGGGGAGCGGGAGGGGTAGATACGCAGTATTTT. This codes for CSAGGAGGVDTQYF.

This clonotype was recorded once. This chain connects TRBV29-1 to TRBJ1-3; no definite D call. The CDR3 totals 13 residues. Between the trimmed V and J ends, which lost 6 bases and 1 base, there was a span of 10 bases. CDR1 is SQVTM and CDR2 is ANQGSEA in the germline V gene. CDR3 residues: CSVGPESGNTIYF. CDR3 DNA: TGCAGCGTAGGCCCAGAATCTGGAAACACCATATATTTT.

This chain joins TRBV11-2 and TRBJ2-1, with TRBD2 identical over 11 bases. Trimming cost V 5 bases and J 6 bases; bases outside gene matches: 6. The CDR3 spans 15 residues. CDR1 and CDR2 (germline): SGHAT, FQNNGV. This CDR3 is CASSAGLAAGNEQFF. CDR3 sequence (DNA): TGTGCCAGCAGCGCGGGACTAGCGGCCGGCAATGAGCAGTTCTTC.

This chain joins TRBV27 and TRBJ1-2, with TRBD1 identical over 7 bases. The CDR3 runs to 12 residues. The junction had 2 bases not matched to a gene; V was cut back by 3 bases and J by 7 bases. Per germline, CDR1 MNHEY and CDR2 SMNVEV (reference sequence). CDR3 region: CASSFRDSGYTF. Here the CDR3 DNA reads TGTGCCAGCAGTTTTCGGGACAGTGGCTACACCTTC.

The chain combines TRBV9 with TRBJ2-2; D gene ambiguous. Germline CDR1 is SGDLS and CDR2 is YYNGEE. V lost 0 bases to trimming and J lost 3 bases, with 6 bases between them. The CDR3 totals 14 residues. CDR3 sequence: CASSVAYYTGELFF. In DNA, the CDR3 is TGTGCCAGCAGCGTAGCCTACTACACCGGGGAGCTGTTTTTT.

This clonotype was counted a few times. The rearrangement uses TRBV6-6 and TRBJ2-7, with D unresolved. There are 12 residues in the CDR3. The germline CDR1 and CDR2 sequences are MNHNY and SVGAGI (reference sequence). V dropped 5 bases and J dropped 2 bases, with 7 bases sitting between them. The chain's CDR3 is CASSPQAYEQYF. DNA of the CDR3: TGTGCCAGCAGTCCTCAGGCCTACGAGCAGTACTTC.

This chain uses TRBV9 with TRBJ2-2; D is possibly TRBD1 or TRBD2 (5 bases each). The CDR3 runs 15 residues. Germline V gene lookup returns CDR1 SGDLS and CDR2 YYNGEE. V was clipped by 3 bases and J by 7 bases, with 16 bases between them. CDR3 in amino acids: CASSDRDVRGGELFF. Written as DNA, the CDR3 is TGTGCCAGCAGCGACCGGGACGTCCGAGGCGGGGAGCTGTTTTTT.

This chain connects TRBV7-2 to TRBJ2-5; D perhaps matches TRBD2 (6 bases). The CDR3 is made up of 16 amino acids. The germline V and J ends were trimmed by 3 bases and 2 bases, with 16 bases remaining between them. Per the germline V gene, CDR1 is SGHTA and CDR2 is FQGNSA. This CDR3 reads CASSFIAVIPQETQYF. As DNA, the CDR3 is TGTGCCAGCAGCTTCATAGCGGTTATCCCGCAAGAGACCCAGTACTTC.

The chain couples TRBV5-1 to TRBJ2-2, with unresolved D. The ends were cut back, 4 bases at V and 5 bases at J, with 12 bases in the middle. The CDR3 totals 14 residues. Germline loops: CDR1 SGHRS, CDR2 YFSETQ. The CDR3 DNA reads TGCGCCAGCAGCCCACGTCCCGGGACCGGGGAGCTGTTTTTT. Encoded protein: CASSPRPGTGELFF. Complete variable domain (other parts from reference TRBV5-1 and TRBJ2-2): KAGVTQTPRYLIKTRGQQVTLSCSPISGHRSVSWYQQTPGQGLQFLFEYFSETQRNKGNFPGRFSGRQFSNSRSEMNVSTLELGDSALYLCASSPRPGTGELFFGEGSRLTVL.

J is TRBJ2-7 and V is TRBV21-1; the D call of TRBD1 is as the table states it, not checked on the DNA. TRBV21-1 is recorded as a pseudogene. The CDR3 runs 14 residues. CDR3 sequence reads: CASSRRGQGREQYF. CDR3 nucleotide sequence: TGTGCCAGCAGTCGGAGGGGGCAAGGGCGCGAGCAGTACTTC.

The genes are TRBV7-3 and TRBJ1-2; D uncertain. In germline, CDR1 is SGHTA, CDR2 FQGTGA. CDR3 length: 13 residues. Trimming took off 2 bases at V and 8 bases at J, with 12 bases between the two ends. The CDR3 DNA follows: TGTGCCAGCAGCTTAGGGCGTTACGAGGGCTACACCTTC. The encoded protein is CASSLGRYEGYTF.

DNA for the CDR3: TGCAGTGCCCCTCGGGGTAATGGGAACACTGAAGCTTTCTTT. This codes for CSAPRGNGNTEAFF. V and J are TRBV20-1 and TRBJ1-1; D is undetermined. Germline V gives CDR1 DFQATT, CDR2 SNEGSKA (reference sequence). The CDR3 has 14 residues. The germline V and J ends were trimmed by 6 bases and 1 base, with 15 bases remaining between them.